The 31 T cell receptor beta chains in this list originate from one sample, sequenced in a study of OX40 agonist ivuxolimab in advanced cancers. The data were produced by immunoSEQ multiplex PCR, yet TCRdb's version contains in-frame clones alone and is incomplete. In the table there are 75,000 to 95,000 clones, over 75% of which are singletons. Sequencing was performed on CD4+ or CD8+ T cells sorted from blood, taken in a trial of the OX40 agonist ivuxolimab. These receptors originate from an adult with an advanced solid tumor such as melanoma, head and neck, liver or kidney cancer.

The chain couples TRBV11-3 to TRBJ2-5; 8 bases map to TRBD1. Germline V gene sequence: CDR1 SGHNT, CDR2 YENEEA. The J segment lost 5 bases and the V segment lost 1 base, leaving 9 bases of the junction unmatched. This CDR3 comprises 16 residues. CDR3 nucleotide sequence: TGTGCCAGCAGCTTAGTGGGGACAGGCCTAACGGAGACCCAGTACTTC. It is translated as CASSLVGTGLTETQYF.

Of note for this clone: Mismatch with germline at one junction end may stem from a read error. DNA for the CDR3: TGTGCCAGCAGTTCAGTGAAGACTGAAGCTTTCTTT. This encodes CASSSVKTEAFF. The chain employs TRBV28 and TRBJ1-1; D remains unclear. The CDR3 has 12 amino acids. CDR1 is MDHEN and CDR2 is SYDVKM in the germline V gene.

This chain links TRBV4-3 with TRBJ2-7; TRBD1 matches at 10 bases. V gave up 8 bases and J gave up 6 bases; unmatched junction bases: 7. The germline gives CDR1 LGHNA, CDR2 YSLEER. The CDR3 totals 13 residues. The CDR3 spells CASLDRGVFEQYF. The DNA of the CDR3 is TGCGCCAGCTTGGACAGGGGGGTTTTCGAGCAGTACTTC.

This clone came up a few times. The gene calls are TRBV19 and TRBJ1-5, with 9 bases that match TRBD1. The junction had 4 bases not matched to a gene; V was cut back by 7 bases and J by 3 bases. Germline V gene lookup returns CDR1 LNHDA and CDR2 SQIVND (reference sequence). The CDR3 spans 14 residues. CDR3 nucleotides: TGTGCCAGTATCGGACAGGGGTTCAATCAGCCCCAGCATTTT. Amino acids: CASIGQGFNQPQHF.

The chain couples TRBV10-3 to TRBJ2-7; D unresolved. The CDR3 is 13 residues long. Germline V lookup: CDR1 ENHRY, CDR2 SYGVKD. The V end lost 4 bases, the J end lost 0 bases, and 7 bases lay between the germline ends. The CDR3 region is CAISVRHSYEQYF. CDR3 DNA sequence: TGTGCCATCAGTGTGCGGCACTCCTACGAGCAGTACTTC.

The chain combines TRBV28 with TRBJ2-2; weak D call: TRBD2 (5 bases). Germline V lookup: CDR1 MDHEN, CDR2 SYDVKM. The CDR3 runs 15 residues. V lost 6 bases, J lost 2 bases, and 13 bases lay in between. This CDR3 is CASSRVRTNTGELFF. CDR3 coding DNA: TGTGCCAGCAGCCGAGTCCGGACTAACACCGGGGAGCTGTTTTTT.

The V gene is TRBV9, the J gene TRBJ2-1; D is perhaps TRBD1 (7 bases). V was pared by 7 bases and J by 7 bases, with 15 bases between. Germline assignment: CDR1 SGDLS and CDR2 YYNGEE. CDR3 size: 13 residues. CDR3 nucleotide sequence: TGTGCCAGCGGGAGCGCAGGGGGGAATGAGCAGTTCTTC. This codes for CASGSAGGNEQFF.

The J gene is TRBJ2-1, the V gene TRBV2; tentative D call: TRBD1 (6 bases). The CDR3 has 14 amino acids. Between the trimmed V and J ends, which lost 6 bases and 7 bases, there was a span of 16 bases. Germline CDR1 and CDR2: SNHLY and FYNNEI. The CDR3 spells CASRVQGLGNEQFF. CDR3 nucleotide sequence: TGTGCCAGCAGGGTACAGGGATTGGGGAATGAGCAGTTCTTC. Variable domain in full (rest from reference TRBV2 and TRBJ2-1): EPEVTQTPSHQVTQMGQEVILRCVPISNHLYFYWYRQILGQKVEFLVSFYNNEISEKSEIFDDQFSVERPDGSNFTLKIRSTKLEDSAMYFCASRVQGLGNEQFFGPGTRLTVL.

CDR3 region: CASSFGLAGVGTDTQYF. As DNA, the CDR3 is TGCGCCAGCAGCTTCGGGCTAGCGGGAGTAGGGACAGATACGCAGTATTTT. This chain joins TRBV5-1 and TRBJ2-3, with 10 bases matching TRBD2. J lost 3 bases, V lost 2 bases, and 9 bases had no gene match. CDR3 length: 17 residues. Germline V gives CDR1 SGHRS, CDR2 YFSETQ.

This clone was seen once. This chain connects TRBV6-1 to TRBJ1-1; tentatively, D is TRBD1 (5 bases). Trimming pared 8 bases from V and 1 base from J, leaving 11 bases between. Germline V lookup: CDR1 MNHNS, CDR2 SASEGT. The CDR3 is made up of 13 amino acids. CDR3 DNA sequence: TGTGCCAGCCCGAGAAGGGGGAACACTGAAGCTTTCTTT. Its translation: CASPRRGNTEAFF.

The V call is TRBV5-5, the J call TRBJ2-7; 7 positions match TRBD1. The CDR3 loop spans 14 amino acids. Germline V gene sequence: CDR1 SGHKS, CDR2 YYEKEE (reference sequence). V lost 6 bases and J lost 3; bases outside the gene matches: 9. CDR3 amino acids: CASTLGGQNYEQYF. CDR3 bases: TGTGCCAGCACCCTAGGGGGACAGAACTACGAGCAGTACTTC.

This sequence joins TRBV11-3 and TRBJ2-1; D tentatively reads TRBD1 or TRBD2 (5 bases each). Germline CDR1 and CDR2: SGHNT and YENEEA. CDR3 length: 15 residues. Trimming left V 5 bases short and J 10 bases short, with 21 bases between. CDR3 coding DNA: TGTGCCAGCAGCACCGGGACCCCGGGAAGGGAGGAGCAGTTCTTC. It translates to CASSTGTPGREEQFF. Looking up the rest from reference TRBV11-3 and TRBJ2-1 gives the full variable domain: EAGVVQSPRYKIIEKKQPVAFWCNPISGHNTLYWYLQNLGQGPELLIRYENEEAVDDSQLPKDRFSAERLKGVDSTLKIQPAELGDSAVYLCASSTGTPGREEQFFGPGTRLTVL.

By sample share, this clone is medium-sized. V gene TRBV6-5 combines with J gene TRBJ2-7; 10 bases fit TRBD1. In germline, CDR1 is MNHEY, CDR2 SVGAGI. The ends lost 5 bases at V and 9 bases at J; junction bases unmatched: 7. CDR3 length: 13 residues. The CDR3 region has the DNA TGTGCCAGCAGTATCCGACAGGGGGCGCGGCAGTACTTC. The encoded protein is CASSIRQGARQYF.

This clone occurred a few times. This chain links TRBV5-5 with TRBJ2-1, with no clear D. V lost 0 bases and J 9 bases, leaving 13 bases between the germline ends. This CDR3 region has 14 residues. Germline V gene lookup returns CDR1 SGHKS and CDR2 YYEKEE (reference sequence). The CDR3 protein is CASSLGPPGGEQFF. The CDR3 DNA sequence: TGTGCCAGCAGCTTGGGCCCCCCCGGCGGTGAGCAGTTCTTC.

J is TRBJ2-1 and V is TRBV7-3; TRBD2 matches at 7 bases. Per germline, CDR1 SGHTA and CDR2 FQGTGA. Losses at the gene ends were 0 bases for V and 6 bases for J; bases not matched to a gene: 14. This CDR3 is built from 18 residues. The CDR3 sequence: CASSLTLFGGSATNEQFF. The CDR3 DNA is TGTGCCAGCAGCTTAACCCTTTTCGGCGGGAGCGCTACCAATGAGCAGTTCTTC.

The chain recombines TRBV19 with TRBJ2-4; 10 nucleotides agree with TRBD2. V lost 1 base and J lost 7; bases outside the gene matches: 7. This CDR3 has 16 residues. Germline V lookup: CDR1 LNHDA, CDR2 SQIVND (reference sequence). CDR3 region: CASSIGSAGGLNIQYF. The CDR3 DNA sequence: TGTGCCAGTAGTATAGGTTCAGCGGGAGGGTTGAACATTCAGTACTTC.

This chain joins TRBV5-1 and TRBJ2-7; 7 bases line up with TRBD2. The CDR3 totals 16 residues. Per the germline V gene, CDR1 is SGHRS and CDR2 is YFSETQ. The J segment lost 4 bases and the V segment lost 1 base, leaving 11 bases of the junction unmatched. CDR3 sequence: CASSLSVVSGHYEQYF. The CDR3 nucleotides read TGCGCCAGCAGCTTGTCGGTAGTTAGCGGGCATTACGAGCAGTACTTC.

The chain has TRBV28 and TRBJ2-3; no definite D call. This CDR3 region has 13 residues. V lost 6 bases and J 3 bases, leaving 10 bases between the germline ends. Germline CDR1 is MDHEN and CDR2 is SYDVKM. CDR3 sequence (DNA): TGTGCCAGCAGCCAAGTTTCAACAGATACGCAGTATTTT. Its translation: CASSQVSTDTQYF.

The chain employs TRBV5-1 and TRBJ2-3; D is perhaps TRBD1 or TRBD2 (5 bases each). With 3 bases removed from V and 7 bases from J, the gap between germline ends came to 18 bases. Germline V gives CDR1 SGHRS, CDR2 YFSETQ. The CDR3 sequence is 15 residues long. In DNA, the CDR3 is TGCGCCAGCAGCTCTATACCGGGGCATAGGAATACGCAGTATTTT. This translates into CASSSIPGHRNTQYF. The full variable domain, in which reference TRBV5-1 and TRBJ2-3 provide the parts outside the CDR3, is KAGVTQTPRYLIKTRGQQVTLSCSPISGHRSVSWYQQTPGQGLQFLFEYFSETQRNKGNFPGRFSGRQFSNSRSEMNVSTLELGDSALYLCASSSIPGHRNTQYFGPGTRLTVL.

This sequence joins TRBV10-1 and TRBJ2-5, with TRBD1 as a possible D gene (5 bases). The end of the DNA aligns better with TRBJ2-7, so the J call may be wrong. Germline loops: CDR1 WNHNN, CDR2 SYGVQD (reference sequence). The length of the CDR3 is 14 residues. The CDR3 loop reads CASSESLGVGEQYF. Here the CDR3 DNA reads TGCGCCAGCAGTGAGTCATTAGGGGTCGGCGAGCAGTACTTC.

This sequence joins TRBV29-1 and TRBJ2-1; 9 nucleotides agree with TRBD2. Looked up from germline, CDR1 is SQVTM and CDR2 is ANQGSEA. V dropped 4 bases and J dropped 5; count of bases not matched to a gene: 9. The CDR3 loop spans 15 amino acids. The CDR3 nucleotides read TGCAGCGTTGTAGGGCGGCTAGCGGGGCACAATGAGCAGTTCTTC. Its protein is CSVVGRLAGHNEQFF.

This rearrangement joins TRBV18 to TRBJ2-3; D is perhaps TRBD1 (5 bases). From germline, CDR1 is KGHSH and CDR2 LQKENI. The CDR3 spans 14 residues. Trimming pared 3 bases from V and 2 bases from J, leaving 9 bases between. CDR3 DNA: TGTGCCAGCTCACCCCGACAGACCACAGATACGCAGTATTTT. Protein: CASSPRQTTDTQYF. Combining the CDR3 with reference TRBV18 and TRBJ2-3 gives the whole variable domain NAGVMQNPRHLVRRRGQEARLRCSPMKGHSHVYWYRQLPEEGLKFMVYLQKENIIDESGMPKERFSAEFPKEGPSILRIQQVVRGDSAAYFCASSPRQTTDTQYFGPGTRLTVL.

The CDR3 coding sequence is TGCGCCAGCAGCCAGGGAGGGAATCCTAGCACAGATACGCAGTATTTT. Amino acids: CASSQGGNPSTDTQYF. V is TRBV4-3 and J is TRBJ2-3; 7 nucleotides agree with TRBD2. The germline V gene has CDR1 LGHNA and CDR2 YSLEER. The V and J ends lost 3 bases and 0 bases, in that order; junction bases with no gene match: 6. This CDR3 is built from 16 residues.

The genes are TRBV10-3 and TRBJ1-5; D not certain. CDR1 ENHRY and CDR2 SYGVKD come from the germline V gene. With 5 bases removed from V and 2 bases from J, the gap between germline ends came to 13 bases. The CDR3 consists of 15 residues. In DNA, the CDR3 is TGTGCCATCAGTCCGGGCTTGGCGGGCAATCAGCCCCAGCATTTT. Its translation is CAISPGLAGNQPQHF.

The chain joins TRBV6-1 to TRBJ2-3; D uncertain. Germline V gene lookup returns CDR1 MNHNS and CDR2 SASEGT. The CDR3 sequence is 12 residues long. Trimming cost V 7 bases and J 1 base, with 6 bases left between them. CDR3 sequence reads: CASTPGTDTQYF. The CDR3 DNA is TGTGCCAGCACGCCAGGCACAGATACGCAGTATTTT.

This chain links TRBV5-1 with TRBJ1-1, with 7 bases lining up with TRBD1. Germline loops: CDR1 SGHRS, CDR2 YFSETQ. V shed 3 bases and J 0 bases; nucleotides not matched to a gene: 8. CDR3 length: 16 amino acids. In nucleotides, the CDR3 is TGCGCCAGCAGCTCCCCTTTGGGGACAGTGAACACTGAAGCTTTCTTT. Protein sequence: CASSSPLGTVNTEAFF.

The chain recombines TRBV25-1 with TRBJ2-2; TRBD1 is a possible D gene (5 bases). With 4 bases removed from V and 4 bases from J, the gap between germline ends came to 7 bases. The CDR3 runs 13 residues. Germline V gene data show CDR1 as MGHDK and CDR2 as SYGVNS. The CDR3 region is CASSAQGTGELFF. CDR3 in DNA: TGTGCCAGCAGTGCCCAGGGCACCGGGGAGCTGTTTTTT.

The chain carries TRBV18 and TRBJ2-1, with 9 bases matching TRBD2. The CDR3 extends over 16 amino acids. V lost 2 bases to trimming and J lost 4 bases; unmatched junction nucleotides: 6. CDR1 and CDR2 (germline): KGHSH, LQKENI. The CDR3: CASSPALAGKYNEQFF. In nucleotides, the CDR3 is TGTGCCAGCTCACCAGCACTAGCGGGTAAATACAATGAGCAGTTCTTC.

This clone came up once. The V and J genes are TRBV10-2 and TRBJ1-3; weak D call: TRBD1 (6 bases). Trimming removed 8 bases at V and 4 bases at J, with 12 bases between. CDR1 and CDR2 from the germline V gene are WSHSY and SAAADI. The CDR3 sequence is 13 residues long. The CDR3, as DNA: TGCGCCAGCGGGGGCAGGGGAGGAAACACCATATATTTT. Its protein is CASGGRGGNTIYF.

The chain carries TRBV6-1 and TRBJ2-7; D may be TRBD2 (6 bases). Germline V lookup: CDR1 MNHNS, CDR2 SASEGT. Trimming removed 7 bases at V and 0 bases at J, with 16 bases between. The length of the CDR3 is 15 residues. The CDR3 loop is CASMRLAPTSYEQYF. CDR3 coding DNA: TGTGCCAGCATGCGTCTAGCGCCGACCTCCTACGAGCAGTACTTC.

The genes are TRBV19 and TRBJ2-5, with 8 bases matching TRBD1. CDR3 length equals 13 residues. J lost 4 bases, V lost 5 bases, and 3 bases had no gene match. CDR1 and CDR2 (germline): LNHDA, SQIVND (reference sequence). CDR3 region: CASSLDRGETQYF. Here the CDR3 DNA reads TGTGCCAGTAGTCTCGACAGGGGAGAGACCCAGTACTTC.